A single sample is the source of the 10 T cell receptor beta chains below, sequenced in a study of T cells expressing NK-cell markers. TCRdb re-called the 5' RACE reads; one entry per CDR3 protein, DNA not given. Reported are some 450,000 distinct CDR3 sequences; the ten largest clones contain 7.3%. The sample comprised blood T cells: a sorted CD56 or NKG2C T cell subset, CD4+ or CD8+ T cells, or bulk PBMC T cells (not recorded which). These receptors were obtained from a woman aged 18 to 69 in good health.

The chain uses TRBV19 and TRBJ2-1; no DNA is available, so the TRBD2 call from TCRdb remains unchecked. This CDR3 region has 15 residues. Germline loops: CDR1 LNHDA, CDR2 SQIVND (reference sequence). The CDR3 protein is CASSKGGRSYNEQFF.

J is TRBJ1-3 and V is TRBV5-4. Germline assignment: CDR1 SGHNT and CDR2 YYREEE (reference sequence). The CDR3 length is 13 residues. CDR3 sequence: CASSSTPGNTIYF.

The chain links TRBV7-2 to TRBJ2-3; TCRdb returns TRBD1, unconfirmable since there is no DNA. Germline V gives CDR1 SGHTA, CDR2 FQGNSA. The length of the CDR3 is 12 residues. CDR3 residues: CASGVGTDTQYF.

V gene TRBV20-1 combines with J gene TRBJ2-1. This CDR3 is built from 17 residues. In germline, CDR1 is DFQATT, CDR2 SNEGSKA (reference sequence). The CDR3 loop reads CSARALQASSSYNEQFF.

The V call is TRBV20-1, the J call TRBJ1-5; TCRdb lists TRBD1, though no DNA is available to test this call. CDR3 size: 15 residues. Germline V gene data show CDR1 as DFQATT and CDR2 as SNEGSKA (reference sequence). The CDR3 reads CSARDWGNSNQPQHF.

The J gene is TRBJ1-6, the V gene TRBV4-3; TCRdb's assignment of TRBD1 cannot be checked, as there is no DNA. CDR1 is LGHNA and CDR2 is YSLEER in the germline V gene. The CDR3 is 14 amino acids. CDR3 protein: CASSGGAQGSPLHF.

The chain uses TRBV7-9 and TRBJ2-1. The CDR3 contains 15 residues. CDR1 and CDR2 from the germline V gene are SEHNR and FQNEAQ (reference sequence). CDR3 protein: CASTGSSPFLNEQFF.

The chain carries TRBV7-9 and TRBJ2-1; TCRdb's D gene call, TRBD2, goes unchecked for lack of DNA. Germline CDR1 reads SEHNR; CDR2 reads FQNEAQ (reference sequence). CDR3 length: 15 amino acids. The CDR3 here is CASSTIATVTNEQFF.

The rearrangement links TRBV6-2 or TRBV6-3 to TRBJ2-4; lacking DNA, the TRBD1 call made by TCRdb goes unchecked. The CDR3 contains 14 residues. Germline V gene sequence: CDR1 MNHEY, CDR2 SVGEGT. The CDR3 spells CASQRPPGPLIQYF.

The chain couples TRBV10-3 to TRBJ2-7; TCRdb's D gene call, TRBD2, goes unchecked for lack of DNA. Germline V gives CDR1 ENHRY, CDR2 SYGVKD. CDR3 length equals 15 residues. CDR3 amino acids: CAISESASGSLEQYF.